A selection of T cell receptor beta chains follows, all from one sample in a study of blood T cell repertoires in COVID-19. This table comes from immunoSEQ multiplex PCR, and its TCRdb copy is limited to in-frame clones, with some not included. The repertoire includes about 250,000 clones, around 84% of them detected once, and about 1.7% sits in the top ten. The sample taken for sequencing was PBMCs or T cells enriched from blood (not recorded which). Source of these receptors: a middle-aged man who had recovered from COVID-19. Both conserved end residues are part of each CDR3. D genes are given only for firm matches. Size is stated for part of the rows, as once, few or many counts, or as a class when the clone is expanded.

J | D | size | V | DNA | CDR3
TRBJ2-7 | TRBD2 | . | TRBV28 | TGTGCCAGCAGCCAACCCTGGAGAGCGGGGGTGCTTCGGCCCTACGAGCAGTACTTC | CASSQPWRAGVLRPYEQYF
TRBJ1-2 | TRBD1 | . | TRBV19 | TGTGCCAGTAGTATAGATCCCGCCGACAGGGGCGTCGGCTACACCTTC | CASSIDPADRGVGYTF
TRBJ1-3 | TRBD1 | few | TRBV4-1 | TGCGCCAGCAGCAACCGACAGGGCAACTCTGGAAACACCATATATTTT | CASSNRQGNSGNTIYF
TRBJ1-5 | . | once | TRBV7-9 | TGTGCCAGCAGCTTATCGGGTGGGGCAGAGAGCCAGCCCCAGCATTTT | CASSLSGGAESQPQHF
TRBJ1-1 | . | . | TRBV18 | TGTGCCAGCTCACCACCGCCCACAATACCTAACACTGAAGCTTTCTTT | CASSPPPTIPNTEAFF
TRBJ2-5 | TRBD2 | . | TRBV7-2 | TGTGCCAGCAGCTTAGGGGCCCTAGCGGGAGAGAACCAAGAGACCCAGTACTTC | CASSLGALAGENQETQYF
TRBJ1-1 | . | . | TRBV10-3 | TGTGCCATCGCAACCAGGGCCGAGGACACTGAAGCTTTCTTT | CAIATRAEDTEAFF
TRBJ2-7 | TRBD1 | . | TRBV5-4 | TGTGCCAGCAGCTTGGGGACAGGGGCCTACGAGCAGTACTTC | CASSLGTGAYEQYF
TRBJ1-1 | TRBD1 | . | TRBV6-5 | TGTGCCAGCGGCTGGGACAGGGACACTGAAGCTTTCTTT | CASGWDRDTEAFF
TRBJ2-1 | . | . | TRBV30 | TGTGCCTGGAAGCGGCTGTTCTCCTACAATGAGCAGTTCTTC | CAWKRLFSYNEQFF
TRBJ1-5 | . | once | TRBV18 | TGTGCCAGCTCATCCCGCCGGGGGGGCTACGAGAATCAGCCCCAGCATTTT | CASSSRRGGYENQPQHF
TRBJ2-1 | TRBD2 | once | TRBV5-1 | TGCGCCAGCAGCTTAACGGGACTAGCGGTTTACAATGAGCAGTTCTTC | CASSLTGLAVYNEQFF
TRBJ2-1 | TRBD2 | . | TRBV18 | TGTGCCAGCTCACCACCGATCCTAGCGGGGGGGCCAGAAAATGAGCAGTTCTTC | CASSPPILAGGPENEQFF
TRBJ2-7 | . | . | TRBV29-1 | TGCAGCGTTGAAGCAGACTCCTACGAGCAGTACTTC | CSVEADSYEQYF
TRBJ1-2 | . | once | TRBV27 | TGTGCCAGCAGTTTAATCCCCGTCAGGGAGGGTAATGGCTACACCTTC | CASSLIPVREGNGYTF
TRBJ2-2 | TRBD2 | . | TRBV30 | TGTGCCTGTTCCGGACTAGCGGGTAACACCGGGGAGCTGTTTTTT | CACSGLAGNTGELFF
TRBJ2-1 | . | . | TRBV13 | TGTGCCAGCAGCCGCGGGACTTCCCGCTTAGATGAGCAGTTCTTC | CASSRGTSRLDEQFF
TRBJ1-2 | . | . | TRBV10-3 | TGTGCCATCAGTTTTCAGGGCAACCATGGCTACACCTTC | CAISFQGNHGYTF
TRBJ2-7 | . | . | TRBV29-1 | TGCAGCGTTGAATATGCAGGTAAATCCTACGAGCAGTACTTC | CSVEYAGKSYEQYF
TRBJ1-1 | . | . | TRBV15 | TGTGCCACCAGTTTACCCCGACAGGCAGCTGAAGCTTTCTTT | CATSLPRQAAEAFF
TRBJ2-7 | . | . | TRBV12-3/TRBV12-4 | TGTGCCAGCACCCCCGACGGGTCCTACGAGCAGTACTTC | CASTPDGSYEQYF
TRBJ1-1 | TRBD1 | . | TRBV7-6 | TGTGCCAGCAGGGCATTAACAGGGGAGGACACTGAAGCTTTCTTT | CASRALTGEDTEAFF
TRBJ1-4 | TRBD1 | few | TRBV7-2 | TGTGCCAGCAGCCAAACAGGGGGCTACGAAAAACTGTTTTTT | CASSQTGGYEKLFF
TRBJ2-7 | TRBD1 | . | TRBV18 | TGTGCCAGCTCACCCCCCACGGGACAGGGCCCCCACGAGCAGTACTTC | CASSPPTGQGPHEQYF
TRBJ1-2 | . | many | TRBV6-1 | TGTGCCAGCAGTCTTCTGGCAGGCTATGGCTACACCTTC | CASSLLAGYGYTF
TRBJ1-1 | TRBD1 | . | TRBV28 | TGTAGTGGACAGGGTAGGCTGGGAGTAAAGAACACTGAAGCTTTCTTT | CSGQGRLGVKNTEAFF
TRBJ2-1 | TRBD2 | many | TRBV11-2 | TGTGCCAGCGTGGGACTAGCGGAGGCCTTTATTTTGGATGAGCAGTTCTTC | CASVGLAEAFILDEQFF
TRBJ2-1 | . | . | TRBV7-9 | TGTGCCAGCAGCTTGGGGGGGCCCCCCTACAATGAGCAGTTCTTC | CASSLGGPPYNEQFF
TRBJ1-2 | . | . | TRBV5-1 | TGCGCCAGCAGCCTACCCTATGGGGCACAACGCAACTATGGCTACACCTTC | CASSLPYGAQRNYGYTF
TRBJ2-1 | TRBD1 | . | TRBV18 | TGTGCCAGCTCACGTGGACAGGGCATCCACAATGAGCAGTTCTTC | CASSRGQGIHNEQFF
TRBJ1-6 | . | . | TRBV13 | TGTGCCAGCAGCTTAGCGCAGGGGCGGCAATCACCCCTCCACTTT | CASSLAQGRQSPLHF
TRBJ1-4 | . | . | TRBV10-3 | TGTGCCAGCGCAACTACGGGGTCTAATGAAAAACTGTTTTTT | CASATTGSNEKLFF
TRBJ2-3 | TRBD2 | . | TRBV5-1 | TGCGCCAGCAGCTTGGCTATTTCGGGGGGGAGCACAGATACGCAGTATTTT | CASSLAISGGSTDTQYF
TRBJ2-1 | . | few | TRBV29-1 | TGCAGCGTTACCCGGGACACAACCTACAATGAGCAGTTCTTC | CSVTRDTTYNEQFF
TRBJ2-5 | . | . | TRBV5-1 | TGCGCCAGCAGCTTGGCGCGGGGCCAAGAGACCCAGTACTTC | CASSLARGQETQYF
TRBJ1-1 | TRBD1 | . | TRBV7-2 | TGTGCCAGCAGCTCTAGTACAGGCAGGGGGGCCCGTGAAGCTTTCTTT | CASSSSTGRGAREAFF
TRBJ1-2 | TRBD1 | . | TRBV6-5 | TGTGCCAGCAGCGCGGACAGGAGATTCTATGGCTACACCTTC | CASSADRRFYGYTF
TRBJ1-5 | . | . | TRBV2 | TGTGCCAGCAGCGGACAGTGGGATCAGCCCCAGCATTTT | CASSGQWDQPQHF
TRBJ1-1 | . | . | TRBV7-8 | TGTGCCAGCAGCTTAGTTGGGGGCAACACTGAAGCTTTCTTT | CASSLVGGNTEAFF
TRBJ2-4 | TRBD2 | . | TRBV14 | TGTGCCAGCAGCCAAGACTCCGGGACTAGCGGGATAAAGGACATTCAGTACTTC | CASSQDSGTSGIKDIQYF
TRBJ2-1 | . | few | TRBV10-3 | TGTGCCATCAGTGAAAAACGGGAGAGTGATGAGCAGTTCTTC | CAISEKRESDEQFF